This TCR beta chain is drawn from a study of cytomegalovirus exposure and HLA in healthy donors. Overall study findings and caveats: Overall, around 160 TCR beta chains were annotated as cytomegalovirus-associated. In a later analysis, compared with equally common non-associated chains, HLA-associated beta chains were more expanded. The number of N-insertions in an Asian-associated ancestry cluster was reportedly below the approximately 690-donor mean in a later analysis. A few CMV-associated chains proved CMV antigen-specific in vitro.

With 60 Vbeta and 13 Jbeta primers, the PCR was carried out. The table came from immunoSEQ multiplex PCR; TCRdb's copy has only in-frame clones and leaves some out. The sample includes around 110,000 clones, approximately 76% seen only once; the top ten take about 2%. V lost 3 bases, J lost 0 bases, and 8 bases lay in between. The CDR3 sequence is 14 residues long. Germline V gene data show CDR1 as LNHDA and CDR2 as SQIVND (reference sequence). As regards this clone: Its target is unknown.

The rearrangement uses TRBV19 and TRBJ1-1; TRBD1 might be the D (5 bases). Sequenced: PBMCs. The TCR comes from a man younger than 35 in good health and CMV-seronegative. The CDR3 nucleotides are TGTGCCAGTAGTATCGGGGGTATGAACACTGAAGCTTTCTTT. Translating it yields CASSIGGMNTEAFF.